This TCR beta chain was sequenced for a study of cytomegalovirus exposure and HLA in healthy donors (dated by TCRdb to the late 2010s). A note on the overall study: An earlier analysis of 587 of the donors reported more than 250 Gb of sequence data and around 120 million unique TCR beta sequences from roughly 200 million T cells. Rather than using new phenotypic data, the later analysis identified candidate immune exposures from TCR beta sequences and from how often those sequences occurred across donors. Across some 400 genotyped donors of the cohort, an average of about 240,000 unique TCR beta nucleotide sequences per donor were sequenced, and around 19% of those sequences were non-productive. Typing coverage differed by locus: A, B, C, DRB1 and DQB1 were typed in roughly 620-630 donors, DQA1 in roughly 510, DPA1 in 600 to 610, and DPB1 in roughly 470. In addition to the first cohort of about 650 subjects, a separate validation cohort of approximately 120 different subjects was used. Because of strong linkage in the cohort, a handful of DR-DQ haplotypes were treated as single units for association and clustering. Alongside the repertoire data, information on donor age, sex, ethnicity and CMV serostatus was compiled. In an earlier analysis of roughly 580 of the donors, high-throughput TCR beta sequencing was used to judge whether each TCR beta V gene segment behaved as functional or pseudogenic. In a later genetic analysis, genome-wide SNP genotypes for about 65% of the roughly 670 donors were used, and that subset was treated as a discovery cohort. Both class I and class II loci were covered by HLA typing, at four-digit resolution. To study patterns of TCR occurrence, a later analysis re-analyzed previously published TCR beta repertoires from hundreds of donors and added high-resolution HLA genotyping. To predict cytomegalovirus infection status, the study brought together high-throughput TCR immunosequencing, statistical association of individual TCRs with disease status, and machine learning. Roughly 300 gigabases of sequencing data and tens of millions of unique TCR sequences were included in an early release covering 550 to 800 HLA-typed donors. Among the roughly 400 genotyped donors, approximately 77% belonged to the genetic ancestry cluster associated with self-reported Caucasian donors. The study aimed to test whether signatures of past pathogen exposure could be identified by cataloging public T cell receptors. Every discovery cohort repertoire had been produced on one sequencing platform. The study profiled the T cell repertoires of more than 500 subjects by immunosequencing and related them to cytomegalovirus serostatus.

To prepare the library, the immunoSEQ multiplex PCR assay was applied. The multiplex PCR relied on a mix of 60 forward primers for TCR Vbeta segments and 13 reverse primers for TCR Jbeta segments. The CDR3 region of rearranged TCR beta genes was amplified from genomic DNA with a multiplex PCR assay. Amplified TCR beta libraries were sequenced as 87-base-pair reads on the Illumina HiSeq System. The paper's data handling went like this. In a later analysis, 70 million to 95 million unique TCR beta chains were counted across the 650 to 750 repertoires, and around 10 million of these chains were shared by at least two donors. A nearest-neighbor algorithm error-corrected the raw reads and collapsed the reads into unique sequences, merging closely related sequences to remove PCR and sequencing errors. CDR3 sequences were aligned to IMGT reference sequences to assign V, D and J gene segments. For a sequence to be retained, a match of at least six nucleotides to both a V gene segment and a J gene segment was required. A rearrangement was called productive if the CDR3 had no stop codons and remained in frame with V and J, and every other rearrangement was called non-productive. Following IMGT convention, CDR3 was defined as the stretch from the second conserved V-encoded cysteine up to the conserved J-encoded phenylalanine. The earlier analysis of 550 to 650 of the donors excluded any sequence lacking an unambiguous match to a single V gene segment. In an earlier analysis of around 600 of the donors, V segments were called functional above 56.7% productive rearrangements and were called segregating when the between-donor standard deviation exceeded 5%. To diagnose cytomegalovirus status from the catalog of TCR beta chain sequences, a statistical classification framework was built. A later analysis assigned V and J genes by comparing TCR nucleotide sequences with IMGT/GENE-DB human TR gene sequences. Using the TCRdist pipeline, a later analysis assigned CDR3 sequences along with most-parsimonious VDJ recombination scenarios. In a later analysis, each TCR beta chain was defined by its CDR3 amino acid sequence together with its V-gene family, and reads lacking a unique V-gene family were excluded. In a later analysis, several hundred highly shared, low-generation-probability nucleotide sequences were removed to address suspected cross-contamination and a sequencing artifact. In a later analysis, a clonal expansion index was calculated for each public chain from normalized within-repertoire ranks of inferred template counts. A later analysis computed generation probabilities with a VDJ recombination model fitted to out-of-frame rearrangements, and checked the results against IGoR. Hypergeometric tests were used in a later analysis to score TCR-TCR, TCR-HLA and TCR-CMV co-occurrence, with a repertoire-size bias correction applied to the TCR pairs. In a later analysis, false discovery rates were estimated by permuting HLA or CMV assignments 20 times. In a later analysis, co-occurring TCRs were grouped using DBSCAN, and TCRdist sequence similarity was added for clustering within HLA-allele-positive subsets. Co-occurrence clustering excluded repertoires with fewer than 30,000 or more than 120,000 public chains, plus five with anomalous nucleotide sharing. TCRdb re-hosts the immuneACCESS table, in-frame sequences only. Its copies lack some clones; in the studies checked, an unresolved V gene accounts for under half of them, and the cause for the rest is not known. V and J calls and clone size come straight from that table; D and trimming were deduced from the DNA. This sample is represented by about 170,000 clones; roughly 81% of them were singletons. The ten largest clonotypes hold less than 2.5% of the sample.

CDR1 SGHRS and CDR2 YFSETQ are derived from the germline V gene. V is trimmed back by 0 bases and J by 7 bases, and the junction contains 5 bases that no gene match accounts for. From cysteine to phenylalanine, the CDR3 is 14 amino acids long. Only the CDR3 region is kept as DNA, spanning 42 bases read in frame from base 1. Summary of the overall study and its limitations: For the cohort, immune exposure information was limited to CMV serostatus. A further reported finding was that TCR beta sequences accurately predicted the HLA-A and HLA-B alleles for most subjects in the first cohort. Broadly in line with IMGT annotations, most TCR beta V segments showed up in productive rearrangements about 90% or about 30% of the time in an earlier analysis of around 550 of the donors. In a later analysis, the rate of TCR association differed among HLA loci, with DRB1 alleles having the most associated TCRs and HLA-C alleles having the fewest. A later analysis reported that several top co-occurrence clusters appeared linked to parvovirus B19, influenza, CMV and Epstein-Barr virus. Roughly uniform sequencing depth across donors was assumed in presence/absence analyses, although this assumption may not hold. The classifier was reported to diagnose cytomegalovirus status with high specificity and sensitivity in both the original and validation cohorts. Linkage disequilibrium might explain the correlated functional status among segregating V segments, but an unknown experimental factor could not be ruled out. A later genetic analysis reported fewer N-insertions in productive TCRs among donors in an Asian-associated ancestry cluster than the roughly 700-donor mean. The cohort was sequenced for TCR beta chains only, and without alpha or paired-chain data the features that could be detected were limited. In a later analysis, HLA-associated TCR beta chains showed more clonal expansion and lower generation probabilities than non-associated chains that were equally common. Approximately 18 rarely observed V segments, including chromosome 9 orphons, were excluded from the earlier analysis of some 590 of the donors because counts were too low. Strong co-occurrence of HLA alleles, especially DR and DQ, made assigning TCR associations to individual alleles difficult. A later analysis found that most CMV-associated TCR beta chains appeared HLA-restricted, with HLA associations seemingly driven largely by CMV exposure. In a later genetic analysis, a missense DCLRE1C variant was associated with V-gene and J-gene trimming of TCR beta chains, and the association was replicated in an independent cohort. In the study, roughly 160 TCR beta chains were listed as associated with cytomegalovirus. At a false discovery rate of 0.05, a later analysis linked 16,951 TCR beta sequences to specific HLA alleles. Because the 87-base-pair reads could not distinguish some IMGT-functional V segments, including TRBV6-2 and TRBV6-3, those segments were excluded. According to the authors, the approach could potentially be generalized to other disease states and immunological phenotypes. The sequencing pipeline was judged likely to have produced a cluster of highly shared sequence variants as a technical artifact. Because HLA typing was missing for some donors at each locus, association tests included only the typed subset. While some public TCRs were present in many individuals, most TCR sequences turned up only very rarely across donors. In vitro tests confirmed that a few of the cytomegalovirus-associated TCR beta chains recognize cytomegalovirus antigens.

This clone is a singleton in its sample. Its binding antigen is unknown. Nothing much larger sits one base from this clone, and base qualities are not available. The cohort was made up of roughly 670 healthy bone marrow donors. At the time of sampling, all cohort members were nominally healthy, though unrecorded immune exposures were likely present. The donor was CMV seropositive and belonged to the group of 250 to 300 seropositive cohort members. Every donor gave a peripheral blood sample, and the peripheral blood mononuclear cells from that sample were used for TCR beta sequencing. Genomic DNA extraction from the blood cell samples was performed with the Qiagen DNeasy Blood Extraction Kit.

This TCR was recovered from a man younger than 35 in good health and CMV-seropositive. Material: PBMCs. The receptor chain draws on TRBV5-1 and TRBJ2-7; TRBD1 matches 9 bases in the middle. The CDR3 protein sequence reads: CASSLGDREKEQYF. The nucleotide sequence reads TGCGCCAGCAGCTTGGGGGACAGGGAAAAGGAGCAGTACTTC.